This is a list of T cell receptor beta chains from one sample in a study of CD8+ T cells in alopecia areata. Clones were read by immunoSEQ multiplex PCR, and TCRdb kept only the in-frame ones, dropping some. The sample has roughly 190,000 clones, more than 50% seen once. This sample comprised CD4+ T cells sorted from blood, obtained at week 24, from a patient treated with tofacitinib. The receptors shown here come from a human donor with alopecia areata. The CDR3 runs from the conserved cysteine through the conserved F or W. The D gene is left open where the match is weak. The listing skips clone size in some rows; elsewhere it reads once, few, many or a size class.

V: TRBV11-2
length: 16
D: NA
size: NA
J: TRBJ1-2
CDR3: CASSHYGGQNNYGYTF
DNA: TGTGCCAGCAGCCATTATGGGGGCCAAAATAACTATGGCTACACCTTC

V: TRBV5-1
length: 17
D: NA
size: NA
J: TRBJ2-1
CDR3: CASSLTVAARPYDEQFF
DNA: TGCGCCAGCAGCTTGACGGTAGCGGCTAGGCCTTATGATGAGCAGTTCTTC

V: TRBV6-1
length: 13
D: NA
size: NA
J: TRBJ1-6
CDR3: CASRRGGNSPLHF
DNA: TGTGCCAGCAGAAGGGGAGGCAATTCACCCCTCCACTTT

V: TRBV29-1
length: 13
D: NA
size: NA
J: TRBJ1-5
CDR3: CSISDSENQPQHF
DNA: TGCAGCATTTCCGACAGCGAGAATCAGCCCCAGCATTTT

V: TRBV29-1
length: 12
D: NA
size: NA
J: TRBJ1-3
CDR3: CSVDGSGNTIYF
DNA: TGCAGCGTTGACGGCTCTGGAAACACCATATATTTT

V: TRBV7-2
length: 14
D: NA
size: few
J: TRBJ2-7
CDR3: CASSSPWQAYEQYF
DNA: TGTGCCAGCAGCTCTCCCTGGCAGGCCTACGAGCAGTACTTC

V: TRBV29-1
length: 12
D: NA
size: NA
J: TRBJ2-5
CDR3: CSVAQYQETQYF
DNA: TGCAGCGTTGCACAGTACCAAGAGACCCAGTACTTC

V: TRBV6-6
length: 11
D: NA
size: few
J: TRBJ1-1
CDR3: CASSYDTEAFF
DNA: TGTGCCAGCAGTTACGACACTGAAGCTTTCTTT

V: TRBV19
length: 14
D: TRBD2
size: NA
J: TRBJ2-7
CDR3: CASSMPPGGYEQYF
DNA: TGTGCCAGTAGTATGCCGCCGGGGGGCTACGAGCAGTACTTC

V: TRBV2
length: 13
D: NA
size: NA
J: TRBJ1-2
CDR3: CASSRDSSYGYTF
DNA: TGTGCCAGCAGTCGGGACTCTTCCTATGGCTACACCTTC

V: TRBV29-1
length: 13
D: NA
size: NA
J: TRBJ1-5
CDR3: CSVAEGPGQPQHF
DNA: TGCAGCGTTGCAGAAGGGCCAGGCCAGCCCCAGCATTTT